These 5 T cell receptor beta chains share one sample of origin, sequenced in a study of blood T cell repertoires in COVID-19. The protocol was immunoSEQ multiplex PCR, while the TCRdb copy is restricted to in-frame clones and leaves out a portion. This sample has about 240,000 clones, with roughly 87% found just once. The sample was PBMCs or T cells enriched from blood (not recorded which). These receptors came from a woman in her twenties or thirties with acute COVID-19.

J is TRBJ2-1 and V is TRBV4-1, with TRBD2 identical over 12 bases. The CDR3 extends over 18 amino acids. Trimming took 0 bases from V and 4 from J; bases not matched to a gene: 7. CDR1 is MGHRA, CDR2 YSYEKL, per germline. The CDR3 region has the DNA TGCGCCAGCAGCCAAGAAGAACTAGCGGGGGGCGTTTACAATGAGCAGTTCTTC. It yields the protein CASSQEELAGGVYNEQFF.

The chain employs TRBV19 and TRBJ1-2, with 8 bases aligning to TRBD1. This CDR3 is built from 17 residues. V was clipped by 6 bases and J by 0 bases; unmatched bases: 12. Germline V CDR1 and CDR2: LNHDA, SQIVND (reference sequence). CDR3 nucleotide sequence: TGTGCCAGTAGAAAAAGACAGGGGACGCCAGCTAACTATGGCTACACCTTC. The encoded protein is CASRKRQGTPANYGYTF.

The table lists this clone with a count of one. The gene calls are TRBV12-3 or TRBV12-4 and TRBJ1-2; TRBD1 matches at 8 bases. Trimming took 3 bases from V and 8 from J; bases not matched to a gene: 5. This CDR3 is built from 13 residues. The CDR3 nucleotides read TGTGCCAGCAGTTTTGACAGGGGAGAAGGCTACACCTTC. Its translation: CASSFDRGEGYTF.

The genes are TRBV11-3 and TRBJ2-7; 7 bases fit TRBD1. V was clipped by 7 bases and J by 3 bases; unmatched bases: 12. Germline V gene data show CDR1 as SGHNT and CDR2 as YENEEA. The CDR3 loop spans 15 amino acids. DNA of the CDR3: TGTGCCAGCAACCCAACCGGACAGGTAAGCTACGAGCAGTACTTC. This gives the protein CASNPTGQVSYEQYF.

The gene calls are TRBV5-4 and TRBJ2-3, with 8 bases aligning to TRBD2. Germline V gene sequence: CDR1 SGHNT, CDR2 YYREEE (reference sequence). This CDR3 has 15 amino acids. The V and J ends lost 0 bases and 4 bases, in that order; junction bases with no gene match: 4. The CDR3 here is CASSLGSSGADTQYF. The CDR3 DNA is TGTGCCAGCAGCTTGGGGAGTAGCGGGGCAGATACGCAGTATTTT.